Below are 32 T cell receptor beta chains sequenced from a single sample in a study of cytomegalovirus exposure and HLA in healthy donors. PCR primers comprised 60 Vbeta and 13 Jbeta primers. The data were produced by immunoSEQ multiplex PCR, yet TCRdb's version contains in-frame clones alone and is incomplete. Of approximately 170,000 clones in the sample, around 68% were seen once. The sample consisted of PBMCs. These receptors came from a middle-aged man in good health and CMV-seronegative.

The V gene is TRBV19, the J gene TRBJ2-3; D perhaps matches TRBD1 (6 bases). This CDR3 has 15 residues. V was cut by 4 bases and J by 2 bases, with 13 bases left in between. Germline V gene data show CDR1 as LNHDA and CDR2 as SQIVND (reference sequence). The CDR3: CASSTYRAFTDTQYF. CDR3 bases: TGTGCCAGTAGTACCTACAGGGCTTTCACAGATACGCAGTATTTT.

This chain links TRBV10-1 with TRBJ1-6; D is unclear. V lost 3 bases to trimming and J lost 7 bases, with 7 bases between them. This CDR3 comprises 13 residues. The germline V gene has CDR1 WNHNN and CDR2 SYGVQD (reference sequence). CDR3: CASSDAGNSPLHF. The CDR3 DNA sequence: TGCGCCAGCAGTGACGCGGGCAATTCACCCCTCCACTTT.

The rearrangement uses TRBV19 and TRBJ2-1, with D possibly matching TRBD2 (7 bases). Germline CDR1 LNHDA, CDR2 SQIVND (reference sequence). The CDR3 has 12 amino acids. Deletions cut 7 bases from V and 10 bases from J, with 14 bases between. The DNA for the CDR3 is TGTGCCAGTAATTCGGGGGGCTGGGAGCAGTTCTTC. This encodes CASNSGGWEQFF. Complete variable domain (other parts from reference TRBV19 and TRBJ2-1): DGGITQSPKYLFRKEGQNVTLSCEQNLNHDAMYWYRQDPGQGLRLIYYSQIVNDFQKGDIAEGYSVSREKKESFPLTVTSAQKNPTAFYLCASNSGGWEQFFGPGTRLTVL.

The chain has TRBV5-1 and TRBJ2-7, with 7 bases matching TRBD1. Germline CDR1 reads SGHRS; CDR2 reads YFSETQ. This CDR3 spans 15 amino acids. The junction had 10 bases not matched to a gene; V was cut back by 4 bases and J by 3 bases. The CDR3 DNA is TGCGCCAGCAGCGCCAGACAGGGCACTTACTACGAGCAGTACTTC. It encodes CASSARQGTYYEQYF.

The table lists this clone with a few counts. V usage is TRBV19 and J usage is TRBJ1-1; TRBD1 matches at 8 bases. J gave up 12 bases and V 2 bases, and 8 bases lay outside the gene matches. This CDR3 region has 13 residues. CDR1 LNHDA and CDR2 SQIVND come from the germline V gene (reference sequence). CDR3 DNA sequence: TGTGCCAGTAGTATAAGACAGGGGTGGGAATCTTTCTTT. This gives the protein CASSIRQGWESFF.

The chain employs TRBV5-1 and TRBJ1-1; 8 nucleotides match TRBD1. The V gene's germline CDR1 is SGHRS and CDR2 YFSETQ. The CDR3 has 15 residues. With V trimmed by 4 bases and J by 1 base, 6 bases remained unmatched. Here the CDR3 DNA reads TGCGCCAGCAGCGTAAGGACAGGGCGGAACACTGAAGCTTTCTTT. Encoded protein: CASSVRTGRNTEAFF.

The chain employs TRBV6-5 and TRBJ1-5; TRBD1 matches at 8 bases. The trim removed 6 bases at V and 7 bases at J, leaving 11 bases unmatched. The CDR3 contains 15 residues. Germline lookup yields CDR1 MNHEY and CDR2 SVGAGI. The CDR3 bases are TGTGCCAGCAGCCGCAAGCAGGGGGCCGGGCAGCCCCAGCATTTT. Translated: CASSRKQGAGQPQHF.

In DNA, the CDR3 is TGTGCCAGTCAGGGCGGAACCTCCTACGAGCAGTACTTC. Its translation: CASQGGTSYEQYF. J is TRBJ2-7 and V is TRBV7-9; possible D gene TRBD1, 5 bases. V was cut by 9 bases and J by 0 bases, with 12 bases left in between. Germline assignment: CDR1 SEHNR and CDR2 FQNEAQ (reference sequence). The CDR3 covers 13 residues.

The chain is built from TRBV27 and TRBJ2-7, with a weak D call TRBD2 (5 bases). Per germline, CDR1 MNHEY and CDR2 SMNVEV (reference sequence). The CDR3 totals 13 residues. The ends were cut back, 0 bases at V and 2 bases at J, with 5 bases in the middle. Written as DNA, the CDR3 is TGTGCCAGCAGTTTATCCGGGGCCTACGAGCAGTACTTC. It translates to CASSLSGAYEQYF.

The chain couples TRBV2 to TRBJ1-4, with 9 bases identical to TRBD1. The CDR3 spans 13 residues. Trimming cost V 7 bases and J 7 bases; bases outside gene matches: 4. Germline loops: CDR1 SNHLY, CDR2 FYNNEI. The CDR3 nucleotides are TGTGCCAGCATCCGGGACAGGGCTGAAAAACTGTTTTTT. Its protein is CASIRDRAEKLFF.

This clone occurred once. The chain combines TRBV7-9 with TRBJ1-1; tentative D call: TRBD1 (5 bases). Germline assignment: CDR1 SEHNR and CDR2 FQNEAQ (reference sequence). The CDR3 has 14 residues. With 4 bases removed from V and 0 bases from J, the gap between germline ends came to 9 bases. CDR3 nucleotides: TGTGCCAGCAGCTCCTGGACACTGAACACTGAAGCTTTCTTT. This sequence encodes CASSSWTLNTEAFF. Complete variable domain (other parts from reference TRBV7-9 and TRBJ1-1): DTGVSQNPRHKITKRGQNVTFRCDPISEHNRLYWYRQTLGQGPEFLTYFQNEAQLEKSRLLSDRFSAERPKGSFSTLEIQRTEQGDSAMYLCASSSWTLNTEAFFGQGTRLTVV.

This clone was counted a single time. The chain joins TRBV27 to TRBJ2-2; 8 bases align to TRBD1. This CDR3 is built from 14 residues. V gave up 7 bases and J gave up 6 bases; unmatched junction bases: 7. CDR1 MNHEY and CDR2 SMNVEV come from the germline V gene (reference sequence). CDR3 in amino acids: CASNPQGVPGELFF. As DNA, the CDR3 is TGTGCCAGCAATCCACAGGGGGTTCCCGGGGAGCTGTTTTTT.

The chain employs TRBV1 and TRBJ2-3; the table gives TRBD2 as D, unverified against the DNA. TRBV1 corresponds to a pseudogene. The CDR3 spans 17 residues. CDR3 sequence: CTSLLAGGLRSTDTQYF. CDR3 nucleotides: TGCACCAGCCTACTAGCGGGGGGGCTCCGAAGCACAGATACGCAGTATTTT.

The CDR3 bases are TGTGCCAGCAGCTTAGATTCGCGGGAGAATGAGCAGTTCTTC. Its translation is CASSLDSRENEQFF. The chain uses TRBV11-2 and TRBJ2-1; 7 nucleotides match TRBD2. There are 14 residues in the CDR3. V lost 0 bases and J lost 7; bases outside the gene matches: 3. Germline CDR1 and CDR2: SGHAT and FQNNGV.

This chain links TRBV7-9 with TRBJ2-1; 7 bases line up with TRBD1. Germline V gene lookup returns CDR1 SEHNR and CDR2 FQNEAQ (reference sequence). The J segment lost 3 bases and the V segment lost 5 bases, leaving 7 bases of the junction unmatched. CDR3 size: 15 residues. CDR3 region: CASSPDRIDYNEQFF. In DNA form, the CDR3 reads TGTGCCAGCAGCCCGGACAGGATCGACTACAATGAGCAGTTCTTC.

To note about this clone: One end of the junction is discordant with germline, which a read error may explain. This chain links TRBV11-2 with TRBJ1-1; 10 positions match TRBD1. CDR1 SGHAT and CDR2 FQNNGV come from the germline V gene. The CDR3 extends over 15 amino acids. Here the CDR3 reads CASSLGPPRDRGLQW. CDR3 in DNA: TGTGCCAGCAGCTTAGGCCCGCCGCGGGACAGGGGCCTCCAGTGG. The full variable domain, its missing parts supplied by reference TRBV11-2 and TRBJ1-1, is EAGVAQSPRYKIIEKRQSVAFWCNPISGHATLYWYQQILGQGPKLLIQFQNNGVVDDSQLPKDRFSAERLKGVDSTLKIQPAKLEDSAVYLCASSLGPPRDRGLQWGQGTRLTVV.

This chain uses TRBV7-2 with TRBJ2-7; 10 positions match TRBD2. The V gene end was trimmed by 0 bases and the J gene end by 5 bases; junction bases not matched to a gene: 1. Germline CDR1 and CDR2: SGHTA and FQGNSA. The CDR3 contains 14 residues. CDR3 sequence reads: CASSLAGTSDEQYF. CDR3 nucleotides: TGTGCCAGCAGCTTAGCTGGGACTAGCGACGAGCAGTACTTC.

This clone was seen a handful of times. CDR3 nucleotides: TGCGCCAGCAGCTTGGACGGGCTTTCGGGGACTGAAGCTTTCTTT. This sequence encodes CASSLDGLSGTEAFF. The genes are TRBV5-1 and TRBJ1-1, with D unresolved. Deletions cut 0 bases from V and 5 bases from J, with 14 bases between. The CDR3 is made up of 15 amino acids. Germline V gene sequence: CDR1 SGHRS, CDR2 YFSETQ.

The V gene is TRBV2, the J gene TRBJ2-6; 8 bases match TRBD1. This CDR3 region has 15 residues. Germline-derived CDR1 and CDR2 are SNHLY and FYNNEI. V was pared by 6 bases and J by 2 bases, with 3 bases of the junction left unmatched. CDR3 sequence reads: CASSRGRAGANVLTF. The CDR3 DNA reads TGTGCCAGCAGCAGGGGGCGAGCTGGGGCCAACGTCCTGACTTTC.

This clone was picked up one time. The same CDR3 is also encoded by other DNA sequences in this sample. The chain has TRBV27 and TRBJ2-2, with 8 bases aligning to TRBD1. Germline lookup yields CDR1 MNHEY and CDR2 SMNVEV (reference sequence). The CDR3 contains 17 residues. V was clipped by 2 bases and J by 2 bases; unmatched bases: 7. The CDR3 coding sequence is TGTGCCAGCAGTTTAGAAGGACAGGGAGGTAACACCGGGGAGCTGTTTTTT. This codes for CASSLEGQGGNTGELFF.

J is TRBJ2-1 and V is TRBV4-2, with 14 nucleotides matching TRBD2. The CDR3 length is 17 residues. Looked up from germline, CDR1 is LGHNA and CDR2 is YNFKEQ. V shed 1 base and J 9 bases; nucleotides not matched to a gene: 8. CDR3 DNA sequence: TGTGCCAGCAGCCAAGGACTAGCGGGGGGGCCTTTCGGTGAGCAGTTCTTC. Amino acids: CASSQGLAGGPFGEQFF.

The rearrangement uses TRBV4-1 and TRBJ2-5; 9 positions match TRBD2. Trimming removed 4 bases from V and 6 bases from J; junction bases left unmatched: 9. Germline CDR1 is MGHRA and CDR2 is YSYEKL. The CDR3 has 15 residues. For the CDR3, the DNA is TGCGCCAGCAGCCCCCCGGGACTAGCCGGGCAGACCCAGTACTTC. Its translation: CASSPPGLAGQTQYF.

The chain uses TRBV27 and TRBJ2-2, with D possibly TRBD2 on 6 matching bases. The CDR3 loop spans 14 amino acids. V lost 8 bases to trimming and J lost 2 bases, with 12 bases between them. CDR1 MNHEY and CDR2 SMNVEV come from the germline V gene (reference sequence). In DNA form, the CDR3 reads TGTGCCAGCCTTCCGGGGGAAAACACCGGGGAGCTGTTTTTT. This gives the protein CASLPGENTGELFF.

This clone was detected a few times. The chain uses TRBV28 and TRBJ1-6; TRBD1 matches 9 bases. Germline V gene data show CDR1 as MDHEN and CDR2 as SYDVKM. The V segment lost 3 bases and the J segment 8 bases; nucleotides outside the gene matches: 5. The CDR3 totals 15 residues. The chain's CDR3 is CASSFPGQGHSPLHF. CDR3 in DNA: TGTGCCAGCAGTTTCCCCGGACAGGGGCATTCACCCCTCCACTTT.

This clone was detected once. CDR3 sequence (DNA): TGTGCCAGCAGTTGGACTAGCGGGGGGGAGACCCAGTACTTC. Protein product: CASSWTSGGETQYF. This chain joins TRBV28 and TRBJ2-5; TRBD2 matches 14 bases. The CDR3 contains 14 residues. Germline values: CDR1 MDHEN, CDR2 SYDVKM. Trimming took 4 bases from V and 5 from J; bases not matched to a gene: 0.

This rearrangement joins TRBV29-1 to TRBJ1-4; possible D gene TRBD1, 6 bases. The germline V gene encodes CDR1 SQVTM and CDR2 ANQGSEA. The CDR3 consists of 16 residues. V shed 7 bases and J shed 0 bases, with 18 bases lying between them. Written as DNA, the CDR3 is TGCAGCGGTTTATACAGGGACCCTGCAACTAATGAAAAACTGTTTTTT. Translated, it gives CSGLYRDPATNEKLFF.

The rearrangement joins TRBV5-1 to TRBJ2-5, with 9 bases matching TRBD1. Germline V gene data show CDR1 as SGHRS and CDR2 as YFSETQ. This CDR3 contains 17 residues. V was clipped by 2 bases and J by 5 bases; unmatched bases: 13. The CDR3 DNA is TGCGCCAGCAGCTTTGGTAGAGGGACAGGGACAAGGGAGACCCAGTACTTC. It is translated as CASSFGRGTGTRETQYF.

The gene calls are TRBV5-6 and TRBJ2-7, with D maybe TRBD1 (6 bases). Germline V gene sequence: CDR1 SGHDT, CDR2 YYEEEE. Trimming stripped 1 base from V and 7 bases from J, with 12 bases between. CDR3 length: 13 amino acids. Here the CDR3 reads CASSLTGRGEQYF. The CDR3 region has the DNA TGTGCCAGCAGCTTGACAGGGCGCGGGGAGCAGTACTTC.

The rearrangement uses TRBV7-2 and TRBJ2-1; 7 bases map to TRBD1. This CDR3 is built from 14 residues. CDR1 and CDR2 from the germline V gene are SGHTA and FQGNSA. The junction had 7 bases not matched to a gene; V was cut back by 1 base and J by 10 bases. This CDR3 is CASSLGGQSLEQFF. For the CDR3, the DNA is TGTGCCAGCAGCTTAGGGGGACAGAGTCTCGAGCAGTTCTTC.

The chain recombines TRBV6-5 with TRBJ2-7, with TRBD1 identical over 9 bases. The CDR3 length is 15 residues. The V segment lost 0 bases and the J segment 3 bases; nucleotides outside the gene matches: 3. The V gene's germline CDR1 is MNHEY and CDR2 SVGAGI. The DNA for the CDR3 is TGTGCCAGCAGTTACTCGGGACAGGGTCACTACGAGCAGTACTTC. Protein product: CASSYSGQGHYEQYF.

V is TRBV5-1 and J is TRBJ2-1, with TRBD2 matching 8 bases. Germline trimming cut 1 base from V and 7 bases from J; bases unmatched to any gene: 7. From germline, CDR1 is SGHRS and CDR2 YFSETQ. The CDR3 contains 15 residues. The CDR3 nucleotides are TGCGCCAGCAGCTTGATAGCAGTAGCGGGGAATGAGCAGTTCTTC. Residues: CASSLIAVAGNEQFF.

This clone was seen a single time. J is TRBJ2-1 and V is TRBV19; perhaps TRBD2 as D (6 bases). The germline gives CDR1 LNHDA, CDR2 SQIVND (reference sequence). The V end was cut by 5 bases, the J end by 15 bases, with 17 bases between. The CDR3 spans 12 residues. The CDR3, as DNA: TGTGCCAGTAGTCCGGGACTTCTCGGGTGGTTCTTC. This translates into CASSPGLLGWFF.